The T cell receptor (beta chain) described here comes from a study of cytomegalovirus exposure and HLA in healthy donors. Use of 60 Vbeta and 13 Jbeta primers characterized the PCR. The repertoire was sequenced with immunoSEQ multiplex PCR; TCRdb's copy has only in-frame clones and lacks some. Of about 200,000 clones listed, 85% were seen once; the top ten hold approximately 2.1%. The CDR3 runs to 14 residues. Germline V lookup: CDR1 MNHEY, CDR2 SVGAGI. Germline trimming cut 2 bases from V and 5 bases from J; bases unmatched to any gene: 5. The V and J genes are TRBV6-5 and TRBJ2-5, with TRBD1 identical over 7 bases. The clonotype originates from a woman between 45 and 60 years old in good health and CMV-seronegative. Sequencing was performed on PBMCs. CDR3 amino acids: CASSYQQGWETQYF. CDR3 sequence (DNA): TGTGCCAGCAGTTACCAACAGGGGTGGGAGACCCAGTACTTC.